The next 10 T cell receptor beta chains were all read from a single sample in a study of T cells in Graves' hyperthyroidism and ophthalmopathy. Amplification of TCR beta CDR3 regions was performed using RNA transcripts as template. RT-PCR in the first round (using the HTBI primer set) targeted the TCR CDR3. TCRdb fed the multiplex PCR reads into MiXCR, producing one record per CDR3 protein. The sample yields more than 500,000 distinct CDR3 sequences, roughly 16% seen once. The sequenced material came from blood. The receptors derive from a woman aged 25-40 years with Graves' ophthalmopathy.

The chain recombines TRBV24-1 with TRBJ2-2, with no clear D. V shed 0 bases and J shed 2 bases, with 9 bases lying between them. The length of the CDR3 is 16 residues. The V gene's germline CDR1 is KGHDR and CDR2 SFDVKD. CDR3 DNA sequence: TGTGCCACCAGTGATTTGGGAGAACCCAACACCGGGGAGCTGTTTTTT. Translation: CATSDLGEPNTGELFF.

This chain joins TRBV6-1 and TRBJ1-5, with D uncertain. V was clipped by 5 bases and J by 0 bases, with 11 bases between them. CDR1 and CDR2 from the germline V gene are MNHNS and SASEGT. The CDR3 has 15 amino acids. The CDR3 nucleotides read TGTGCCAGCAGTCCTATGGGTTTTAGCAATCAGCCCCAGCATTTT. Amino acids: CASSPMGFSNQPQHF.

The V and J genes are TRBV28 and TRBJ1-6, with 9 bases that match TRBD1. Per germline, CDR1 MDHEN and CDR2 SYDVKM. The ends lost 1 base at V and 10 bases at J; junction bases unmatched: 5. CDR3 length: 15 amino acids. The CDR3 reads CASSLSAGQGSPLHF. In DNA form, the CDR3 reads TGTGCCAGCAGTTTATCGGCGGGACAGGGATCACCCCTCCACTTT.

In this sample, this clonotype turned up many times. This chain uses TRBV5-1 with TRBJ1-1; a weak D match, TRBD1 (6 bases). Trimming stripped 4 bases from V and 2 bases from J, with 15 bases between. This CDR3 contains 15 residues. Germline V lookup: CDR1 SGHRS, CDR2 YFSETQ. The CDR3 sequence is CASSPTGRGNTEAFF. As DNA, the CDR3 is TGCGCCAGCAGCCCGACAGGTCGGGGAAACACTGAAGCTTTCTTT.

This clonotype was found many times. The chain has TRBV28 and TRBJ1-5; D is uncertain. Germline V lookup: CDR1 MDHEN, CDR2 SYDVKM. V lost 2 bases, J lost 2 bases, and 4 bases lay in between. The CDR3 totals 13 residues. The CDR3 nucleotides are TGTGCCAGCAGTTTACCGGGCAATCAGCCCCAGCATTTT. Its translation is CASSLPGNQPQHF.

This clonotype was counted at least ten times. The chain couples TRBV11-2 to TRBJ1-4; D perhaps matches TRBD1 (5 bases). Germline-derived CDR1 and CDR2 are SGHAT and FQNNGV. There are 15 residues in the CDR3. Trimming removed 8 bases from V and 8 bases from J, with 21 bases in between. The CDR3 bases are TGTGCCAGCGACGTTAGTGGGCGCCGGGGGGAAAAACTGTTTTTT. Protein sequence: CASDVSGRRGEKLFF.

CDR3 sequence (DNA): TGTGCCAGCAGGTCTCTGGGACAGGGTAGGTACGAGCAGTACTTC. As protein: CASRSLGQGRYEQYF. The chain is built from TRBV28 and TRBJ2-7; 9 nucleotides agree with TRBD1. The CDR3 covers 15 residues. Germline V lookup: CDR1 MDHEN, CDR2 SYDVKM. Trimming took 6 bases from V and 4 from J; bases not matched to a gene: 10.

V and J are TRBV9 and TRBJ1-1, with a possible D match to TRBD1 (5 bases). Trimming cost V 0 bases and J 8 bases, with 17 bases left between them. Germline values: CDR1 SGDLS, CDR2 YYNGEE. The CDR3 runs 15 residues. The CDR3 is CASSVATANGGEAFF. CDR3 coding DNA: TGTGCCAGCAGCGTAGCGACAGCCAACGGGGGAGAAGCTTTCTTT. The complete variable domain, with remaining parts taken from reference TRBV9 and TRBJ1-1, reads DSGVTQTPKHLITATGQRVTLRCSPRSGDLSVYWYQQSLDQGLQFLIQYYNGEERAKGNILERFSAQQFPDLHSELNLSSLELGDSALYFCASSVATANGGEAFFGQGTRLTVV.

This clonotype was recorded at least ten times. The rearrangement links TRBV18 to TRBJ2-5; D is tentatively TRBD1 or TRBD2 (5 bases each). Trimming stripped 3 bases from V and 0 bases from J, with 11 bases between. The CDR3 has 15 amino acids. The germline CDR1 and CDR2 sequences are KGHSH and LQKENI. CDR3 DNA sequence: TGTGCCAGCTCACCTCTATTGGGGGACCAAGAGACCCAGTACTTC. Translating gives CASSPLLGDQETQYF.

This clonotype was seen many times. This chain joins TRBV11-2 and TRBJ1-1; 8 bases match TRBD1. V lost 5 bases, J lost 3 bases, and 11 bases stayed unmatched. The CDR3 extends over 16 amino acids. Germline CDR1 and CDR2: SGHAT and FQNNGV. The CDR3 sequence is CASSPGGRGRHTEAFF. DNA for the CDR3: TGTGCCAGCAGCCCAGGGGGCAGGGGGCGGCACACTGAAGCTTTCTTT. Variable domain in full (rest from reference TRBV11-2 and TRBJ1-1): EAGVAQSPRYKIIEKRQSVAFWCNPISGHATLYWYQQILGQGPKLLIQFQNNGVVDDSQLPKDRFSAERLKGVDSTLKIQPAKLEDSAVYLCASSPGGRGRHTEAFFGQGTRLTVV.